This T cell receptor (beta chain) was profiled in a study of healthy donors' naive CD4 and CD8 T cells. Whole-study context: For TCR alpha, new primers spanned all functional IMGT alpha genes. General study results and limits: Roughly an eighth of CD4/CD8 propensity variance appeared explained by V, J and CDR3 charge.

The CDR3 is 11 residues long. Germline V gene data show CDR1 as GTSNPN and CDR2 as SVGIG (reference sequence). The V gene lost 8 bases and the J gene lost 8 bases, with 15 bases spanning the gap. Naive CD4+ cells were sorted as CD4+CD8-CD45RO-CD45RA+; naive CD8+ as CD8+CD4-CD45RA+CD27bright. Starting from 500 ng of total RNA, TCR libraries were made with linear amplification. TCRdb re-derived calls from the reads in MiXCR, one entry per CDR3 protein. The sample lists approximately 180,000 distinct CDR3 sequences, around 70% seen once, with about 2.1% in the top ten. This clonotype was seen just once. Antigen unknown.

Sample: naive CD4+ and CD8+ T cells sorted from blood, pooled from several donors. This sequence originates from a pool of human donors in good health; the sample pools cells from several healthy donors. The chain couples TRBV30 to TRBJ1-1; D is undetermined. The CDR3 DNA follows: TGTGCCACCGGGCCGGTGCAGGAAGCTTTCTTT. Protein: CATGPVQEAFF. The variable domain in full, with the rest retrieved from reference TRBV30 and TRBJ1-1, is SQTIHQWPATLVQPVGSPLSLECTVEGTSNPNLYWYRQAAGRGLQLLFYSVGIGQISSEVPQNLSASRPQDRQFILSSKKLLLSDSGFYLCATGPVQEAFFGQGTRLTVV.